This entry features one T cell receptor (beta chain) sequence. Its specific antigen is unknown. No much larger clone exists at a distance of one base, and base qualities are not known. Library construction relied on multiplex PCR. TCRdb records Illumina HiSeq 2500 as the sequencer. TCRbeta libraries were constructed through three rounds of nested PCR with primers (Table S4) according to protocols adapted from ARM-PCR. PCR products of 200-500 bp were gel-excised and purified with the QIAquick gel extraction kit before sequencing. Concerning the study's data processing: Reads were cleaned using Trimmomatic, were merged into complete CDR3 sequences using FLASH, and were assigned to V(D)J germline segments using MiTCR. VDJtools was used to compute clonal diversity as the inverse Simpson's index. In-frame sequences lacking a premature stop codon were counted as productive reads. Using fastp at Q25 and MiXCR, TCRdb reprocessed the public reads and kept productive beta chains. Identical CDR3 proteins give one entry, which carries the most common genes and DNA. V and J calls and clone size were set by TCRdb, not the authors. This sample lists about 80,000 distinct CDR3 sequences; roughly 80% were detected once. The ten largest clones take up roughly 14% of the sample.

RNA was isolated from bulk, unsorted tissue, and RNA quality was assessed with a NanoDrop ND-1000 and an Agilent 2100. The donors were newly diagnosed lung cancer patients admitted for thoracic surgery in China from August to November 2014 who had not received prior chemotherapy. Patients who had received previous radiotherapy or chemotherapy, or who had another concurrent cancer, were excluded from the study. Pieces of surgical tissue measuring about 1-2.1 cm3 were kept in RNAlater solution and held at -80 degrees C until needed. V and J are truncated by 1 base and 14 bases respectively, leaving an intervening sequence of 23 bases. The germline V gene (reference sequence) specifies SGHAT as CDR1 and FQDESV as CDR2. The CDR3, from cysteine to phenylalanine, totals 15 residues. Only the CDR3 DNA is retained, 45 bases long and in frame from the first base. The sample originates from a study of tumor and adjacent non-tumor tissue in lung cancer (dated by TCRdb to the late 2010s). General notes on the study: Patients with adenocarcinoma (approximately 12), squamous cell carcinoma (2) and small cell lung cancer (1) were included in the cohort. Ages among the 15 or so patients ranged from roughly 31 to 76 years, there were approximately 10 men and 5 women, and disease was at TNM stage I to III. Sequencing generated a total of some 130 million productive TCRbeta reads, averaging roughly 4.4 million reads per sample. The study compared bulk TCRbeta repertoires from lung tumor tissue and matched distant non-tumor lung tissue of about 15 lung cancer patients. TCRbeta CDR3 sequencing was performed on under 35 paired specimens, with one tumor sample and one normal lung sample collected per patient. Broad study findings and their caveats: The sequencing platform is not named in the methods, and unique molecular identifiers are not mentioned. The top 100 clones made up a significantly larger cumulative share of the repertoire in normal lung than in tumor tissue. Only about 14 patients were in the cohort, and the authors stated that larger samples and more detailed clinical data are needed. TCR diversity was significantly higher in younger patients, and greater tumor TCR diversity was associated with shorter overall survival and shorter disease-free survival. Tumor tissue showed significantly greater TCR diversity (inverse Simpson) than normal lung tissue (approximately 430 vs 150, P = 0.0075, Mann-Whitney U test). Because peripheral blood was not sequenced, blood TCRbeta repertoires in the lung cancer patients of the study were not examined.

This receptor was obtained from a woman between 50 and 59 years old with non-small cell lung cancer. This chain joins TRBV11-1 to TRBJ1-1, with a tentative D gene TRBD1 over 5 matching bases. The material sequenced was lung tumor tissue. The CDR3 region reads CASSLDTGEDTETFF. The base sequence is TGTGCCAGCAGCTTAGATACCGGGGAGGACACTGAAACCTTCTTT.